The clone carrying this T cell receptor (beta chain) has only a few counts. This specimen comes from a study of blood T cell repertoires in COVID-19. The repertoire was sequenced with immunoSEQ multiplex PCR; TCRdb's copy has only in-frame clones and lacks some. The sample has some 200,000 clones; around four fifths are singletons. Per the germline V gene, CDR1 is SGHDN and CDR2 is FVKESK. Between the trimmed V and J ends, which lost 3 bases and 9 bases, there was a span of 12 bases. This CDR3 is built from 13 residues. Sequenced input: peripheral blood. The origin of this receptor is a man aged 55 to 70 with COVID-19, enrolled during active disease. J is TRBJ1-5 and V is TRBV14; a weak D match, TRBD1 (6 bases). The CDR3 region is CASSQTGRLPQHF. Written as DNA, the CDR3 is TGTGCCAGCAGCCAGACAGGTCGACTGCCCCAGCATTTT.